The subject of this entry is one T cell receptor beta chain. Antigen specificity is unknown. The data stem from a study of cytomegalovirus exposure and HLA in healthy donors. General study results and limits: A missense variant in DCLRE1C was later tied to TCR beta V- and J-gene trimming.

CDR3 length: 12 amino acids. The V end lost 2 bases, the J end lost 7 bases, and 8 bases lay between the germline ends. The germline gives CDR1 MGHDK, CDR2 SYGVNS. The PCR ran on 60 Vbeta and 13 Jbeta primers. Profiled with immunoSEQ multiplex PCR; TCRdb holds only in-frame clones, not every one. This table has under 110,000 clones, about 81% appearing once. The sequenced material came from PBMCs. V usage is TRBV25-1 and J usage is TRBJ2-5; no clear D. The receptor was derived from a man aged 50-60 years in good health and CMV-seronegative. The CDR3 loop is CASSEVFGTQYF. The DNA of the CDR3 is TGTGCCAGCAGTGAAGTTTTCGGGACCCAGTACTTC.